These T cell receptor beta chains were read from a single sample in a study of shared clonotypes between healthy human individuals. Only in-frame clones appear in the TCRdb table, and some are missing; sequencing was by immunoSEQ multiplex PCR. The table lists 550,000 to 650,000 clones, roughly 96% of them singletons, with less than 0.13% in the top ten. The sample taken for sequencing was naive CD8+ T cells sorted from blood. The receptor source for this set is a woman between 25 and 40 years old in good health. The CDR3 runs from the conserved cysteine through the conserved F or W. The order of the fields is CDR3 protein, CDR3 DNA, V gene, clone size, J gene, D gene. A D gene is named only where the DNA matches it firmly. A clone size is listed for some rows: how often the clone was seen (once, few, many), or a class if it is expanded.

CASSLGASGSYEQYF	TGTGCCAGCAGCTTGGGGGCAAGTGGATCCTACGAGCAGTACTTC	TRBV5-6	once	TRBJ2-7	NA
CASSDTSGVQETQYF	TGTGCCAGCAGCGATACTAGCGGGGTACAAGAGACCCAGTACTTC	TRBV5-6	once	TRBJ2-5	TRBD2
CASEGDTEGYEQYF	TGTGCCAGCGAAGGCGACACGGAGGGCTACGAGCAGTACTTC	TRBV2	NA	TRBJ2-7	NA
CASSQDSGAGGLKTQYF	TGCGCCAGCAGCCAAGATTCGGGGGCGGGGGGTCTAAAGACCCAGTACTTC	TRBV4-1	NA	TRBJ2-5	TRBD2
CTSSHARRSYEQYF	TGCACCAGCAGCCATGCGCGCCGCTCTTACGAGCAGTACTTC	TRBV1	NA	TRBJ2-7	NA
CASSLVGDSGLRAGELFF	TGTGCCAGCAGCTTAGTTGGGGATAGCGGGCTCAGGGCCGGGGAGCTGTTTTTT	TRBV11-2	NA	TRBJ2-2	TRBD2
CASSPGLAGGPVNIQYF	TGTGCCAGCAGCCCCGGACTAGCGGGAGGGCCAGTCAACATTCAGTACTTC	TRBV5-6	once	TRBJ2-4	TRBD2
CASIPRGRWNTEAFF	TGTGCCAGCATTCCCCGGGGGCGGTGGAACACTGAAGCTTTCTTT	TRBV27	NA	TRBJ1-1	NA
CASSLMGKGDNEQFF	TGTGCCAGCAGTTTAATGGGGAAAGGGGACAATGAGCAGTTCTTC	TRBV28	NA	TRBJ2-1	NA
CASSLAVWGGRDEQYF	TGTGCCAGCAGCTTAGCTGTTTGGGGGGGGCGGGACGAGCAGTACTTC	TRBV11-2	NA	TRBJ2-7	NA
CASSSPRLDTQYF	TGTGCCAGCAGCTCACCCAGACTTGATACGCAGTATTTT	TRBV7-9	NA	TRBJ2-3	NA
CASSLIRGSEAFF	TGTGCCAGCAGCTTGATAAGGGGGTCTGAAGCTTTCTTT	TRBV5-6	NA	TRBJ1-1	NA
CASTPYLGQNYEQYF	TGTGCCAGCACTCCGTATTTAGGACAGAACTACGAGCAGTACTTC	TRBV27	NA	TRBJ2-7	NA
CASSPSQGAVNEQFF	TGTGCCAGCAGCCCTTCACAGGGGGCTGTTAATGAGCAGTTCTTC	TRBV27	NA	TRBJ2-1	TRBD1
CASSPTGTLLDYGYTF	TGCGCCAGCAGCCCCACTGGCACCCTACTGGACTATGGCTACACCTTC	TRBV4-1	NA	TRBJ1-2	NA
CASSFLPDANTEAFF	TGCGCCAGCAGCTTTTTGCCGGACGCGAACACTGAAGCTTTCTTT	TRBV5-1	NA	TRBJ1-1	NA
CASSSVALNEQYF	TGTGCCAGCAGTTCCGTAGCCCTGAACGAGCAGTACTTC	TRBV27	NA	TRBJ2-7	NA
CASSSLAVTYNEQFF	TGTGCCAGCAGTTCCCTAGCGGTCACCTACAATGAGCAGTTCTTC	TRBV28	NA	TRBJ2-1	TRBD2
CASSEPDRYLPNTEAFF	TGTGCCAGTAGCGAACCCGACAGGTACCTTCCGAACACTGAAGCTTTCTTT	TRBV19	NA	TRBJ1-1	NA
CASSQETPPASLSSGNTIYF	TGCGCCAGCAGCCAAGAAACGCCCCCCGCGTCCCTGTCCTCTGGAAACACCATATATTTT	TRBV4-1	NA	TRBJ1-3	NA
CASSIGGPRLDEQFF	TGTGCCAGTAGTATAGGAGGGCCGAGACTCGATGAGCAGTTCTTC	TRBV19	NA	TRBJ2-1	NA
CASSVEGTHSPGETQYF	TGTGCCAGCAGCGTAGAGGGCACTCACTCACCTGGGGAGACCCAGTACTTC	TRBV9	NA	TRBJ2-5	NA
CASSFNTPYEQYF	TGTGCCAGCAGCTTCAACACCCCCTACGAGCAGTACTTC	TRBV7-9	NA	TRBJ2-7	NA
CASSQRTGTSTVSYEQYF	TGCGCCAGCAGCCAACGCACCGGGACTAGCACCGTTTCCTACGAGCAGTACTTC	TRBV4-1	NA	TRBJ2-7	TRBD2
CASSPTGTAIPYEQYF	TGTGCCAGCAGTCCAACCGGGACAGCTATCCCCTACGAGCAGTACTTC	TRBV28	NA	TRBJ2-7	TRBD1
CASSWGLNTGELFF	TGTGCCAGCAGCTGGGGACTGAACACCGGGGAGCTGTTTTTT	TRBV5-5	NA	TRBJ2-2	NA
CASTLAGGPFEQYF	TGTGCCAGCACCTTAGCGGGAGGGCCCTTCGAGCAGTACTTC	TRBV11-1	NA	TRBJ2-7	TRBD2
CASSVGGTAHEQYF	TGTGCCAGCAGCGTAGGAGGAACTGCACACGAGCAGTACTTC	TRBV9	NA	TRBJ2-7	NA
CASSAGTAQNTEAFF	TGCGCCAGCAGTGCGGGGACAGCTCAGAACACTGAAGCTTTCTTT	TRBV10-2	NA	TRBJ1-1	TRBD1
CASSPGPPGTSASGSYNEQFF	TGTGCCAGCTCACCCGGACCACCCGGGACTAGCGCTTCGGGCTCCTACAATGAGCAGTTCTTC	TRBV18	NA	TRBJ2-1	TRBD2
CASSEGLAGDYEQYF	TGTGCCAGCAGTGAGGGACTAGCGGGAGACTACGAGCAGTACTTC	TRBV6-1	NA	TRBJ2-7	TRBD2
CASSVAGGIDEQFF	TGTGCCAGCAGCGTAGCTGGGGGTATCGATGAGCAGTTCTTC	TRBV9	NA	TRBJ2-1	NA
CASTAPAGAVSSYNEQFF	TGTGCCAGCACCGCGCCAGCGGGGGCCGTCAGCTCCTACAATGAGCAGTTCTTC	TRBV25-1	once	TRBJ2-1	TRBD2
CASSLFQGGNEQFF	TGTGCCAGCAGTTTATTTCAGGGGGGCAATGAGCAGTTCTTC	TRBV27	NA	TRBJ2-1	NA
CASSIRGATEAFF	TGTGCCAGTAGTATTCGGGGAGCCACTGAAGCTTTCTTT	TRBV19	NA	TRBJ1-1	NA
CSVEDKGALSEQFF	TGCAGCGTTGAAGATAAAGGGGCATTAAGTGAGCAGTTCTTC	TRBV29-1	NA	TRBJ2-1	NA
CASSYTGTQYF	TGTGCCAGTAGCTACACGGGGACCCAGTACTTC	TRBV19	NA	TRBJ2-5	NA
CASSIQGYEQYF	TGTGCCAGCAGTATACAGGGTTACGAGCAGTACTTC	TRBV7-2	NA	TRBJ2-7	NA
CASSVLGLGGSMDTQYF	TGTGCCAGCAGCGTACTCGGTTTGGGCGGGAGCATGGATACGCAGTATTTT	TRBV9	once	TRBJ2-3	TRBD2
CASRSGTDTQYF	TGCGCCAGCAGGAGTGGCACAGATACGCAGTATTTT	TRBV5-1	NA	TRBJ2-3	NA
CASSLSLNYGRGTNTQYF	TGTGCCAGCAGCTTGTCTCTCAACTATGGAAGGGGGACCAATACGCAGTATTTT	TRBV7-2	NA	TRBJ2-3	NA
CASSEGLLGIQYF	TGTGCCAGCAGTGAAGGTCTTTTGGGTATTCAGTACTTC	TRBV6-1	NA	TRBJ2-4	NA
CASSNTARGGRAYGYTF	TGTGCCAGCAGCAACACAGCCCGGGGGGGCAGGGCCTATGGCTACACCTTC	TRBV7-6	NA	TRBJ1-2	NA
CASSLPGREGYYGYTF	TGCGCCAGCAGCCTGCCCGGCAGGGAGGGTTACTATGGCTACACCTTC	TRBV5-1	once	TRBJ1-2	NA
CASSFQGYYEQYF	TGTGCCAGCAGTTTTCAGGGGTACTACGAGCAGTACTTC	TRBV28	NA	TRBJ2-7	NA
CAWSGIVLHEQYF	TGTGCCTGGAGTGGCATCGTACTGCACGAGCAGTACTTC	TRBV30	NA	TRBJ2-7	NA
CASSQDLASVAYNEQFF	TGCGCCAGCAGCCAAGATCTGGCTAGCGTAGCCTACAATGAGCAGTTCTTC	TRBV4-1	NA	TRBJ2-1	NA
CASSLFGGNEQYF	TGTGCCAGCAGTTTATTCGGGGGGAACGAGCAGTACTTC	TRBV28	NA	TRBJ2-7	TRBD2
CASSLGQGLEQYF	TGTGCCAGCAGCTTGGGACAGGGTCTCGAGCAGTACTTC	TRBV7-9	once	TRBJ2-7	TRBD1
CASRDRHVEQFF	TGTGCCAGCAGGGACAGGCATGTTGAGCAGTTCTTC	TRBV2	NA	TRBJ2-1	TRBD1
CASSEPEGPSYVSYTF	TGTGCCAGCAGTGAACCAGAGGGGCCCAGCTACGTTAGCTACACCTTC	TRBV25-1	NA	TRBJ1-2	NA